This T cell receptor (beta chain) was sequenced for a study of shared clonotypes between healthy human individuals. Study conclusions and caveats: For sorted subsets, rarefaction showed incomplete sequencing despite large depth.

Germline V gene lookup returns CDR1 SEHNR and CDR2 FQNEAQ (reference sequence). The V segment lost 4 bases and the J segment 4 bases; nucleotides outside the gene matches: 6. The CDR3 totals 14 residues. Regarding this clone: What it recognizes is unknown. This sample also contains other DNA sequences that code for the same CDR3.

Genomic DNA (from each subset) was split evenly across several immunoSEQ plates. Clones were read by immunoSEQ multiplex PCR, and TCRdb kept only the in-frame ones, dropping some. The table includes around 2.3 million clones, under 97% detected once. This TCR was recovered from a man younger than 30 in good health. Input material: naive CD4+ T cells sorted from blood. Subset noted: CD45RA+ positively selected. The gene calls are TRBV7-9 and TRBJ2-7; 8 bases match TRBD1. This CDR3 reads CASSSGTGSYEQYF. The CDR3 region has the DNA TGTGCCAGCAGCTCAGGGACAGGATCATACGAGCAGTACTTC.